This paragraph covers one T cell receptor (beta chain) sequence. What it binds is not known. There are 14 residues in the CDR3. V was clipped by 6 bases and J by 1 base, with 12 bases between them. Looked up from germline, CDR1 is MNHEY and CDR2 is SMNVEV (reference sequence). The data belong to a study of cytomegalovirus exposure and HLA in healthy donors. Study in general: Findings of an earlier analysis included 90 million to 120 million unique TCR beta sequences from some 180 million T cells.

General study findings and limits: Per a prior analysis, the majority of TCR beta V segments were productive roughly 90% or roughly 30% of the time.

As for the donors, each was a healthy bone marrow donor. PCR amplification relied on 60 Vbeta primers (plus 13 Jbeta primers). Using immunoSEQ multiplex PCR, the repertoire was profiled, and TCRdb retains in-frame clones only, with some absent. The sample yields roughly 34,000 clones, about 67% seen once. This TCR was sampled from a middle-aged man in good health and CMV-seropositive. The sequenced sample was PBMCs. The chain links TRBV27 to TRBJ1-2, with D possibly TRBD1 on 5 matching bases. This CDR3 reads CASRPDRYNYGYTF. The DNA of the CDR3 is TGTGCCAGCAGGCCAGACAGATATAACTATGGCTACACCTTC.